The present T cell receptor (beta chain) was sequenced within a study of cytomegalovirus exposure and HLA in healthy donors. The study ran its PCR with 60 Vbeta and 13 Jbeta primers. TCRdb's table, derived via immunoSEQ multiplex PCR, lists solely in-frame clones and lacks some. This repertoire shows roughly 190,000 clones, roughly four fifths found once; its top ten account for less than 4%. Study-wide results and limits: A few V segments could not be told apart, such as TRBV6-2 and TRBV6-3, and were left out. Later work found most CMV-associated TCR beta chains apparently HLA-restricted.

Trimming removed 2 bases from V and 1 base from J; junction bases left unmatched: 2. The CDR3 runs 15 residues. Germline V CDR1 and CDR2: SNHLY, FYNNEI. As regards this clone: The antigen is unknown.

The receptor's source is a woman between 25 and 40 years old in good health and CMV-seropositive. The sequenced sample was PBMCs. The chain recombines TRBV2 with TRBJ2-3; 8 bases agree with TRBD2. Here the CDR3 reads CASSELAGGTDTQYF. The CDR3 nucleotides read TGTGCCAGCAGTGAACTAGCGGGCGGCACAGATACGCAGTATTTT.